What follows are 7 T cell receptor beta chains derived from one specimen sequenced in a study of blood T cell repertoires in COVID-19. Only in-frame clones appear in the TCRdb table, and some are missing; sequencing was by immunoSEQ multiplex PCR. This table holds about 140,000 clones, roughly 85% found once. Sequenced sample: PBMCs or T cells enriched from blood (not recorded which). The receptors were sampled from a woman between 45 and 60 years old who had recovered from COVID-19.

This clone was detected only once. The V and J genes are TRBV3-1 (or the pseudogene TRBV3-2) and TRBJ1-6, with 8 bases lining up with TRBD1. The germline CDR1 and CDR2 sequences are LGHDT and YNNKEL (reference sequence). The CDR3 totals 17 residues. V gave up 4 bases and J gave up 7 bases; unmatched junction bases: 12. CDR3 DNA sequence: TGTGCCAGCAGCCTAGGGGCTCAGACAGGGGCCAATTCACCCCTCCACTTT. This gives the protein CASSLGAQTGANSPLHF.

Only one count was recorded for this clone. The chain employs TRBV9 and TRBJ2-1; tentatively, D is TRBD2 (5 bases). CDR3 length equals 13 residues. The V end was cut by 3 bases, the J end by 5 bases, with 9 bases between. Germline-derived CDR1 and CDR2 are SGDLS and YYNGEE. The CDR3: CASSGEFDNEQFF. The DNA of the CDR3 is TGTGCCAGCAGCGGGGAGTTCGACAATGAGCAGTTCTTC.

This clone was counted between two and nine times. The rearrangement links TRBV28 to TRBJ2-1, with no clear D. There are 11 residues in the CDR3. V gave up 11 bases and J gave up 0 bases, with 5 bases separating them. Germline V gives CDR1 MDHEN, CDR2 SYDVKM. CDR3 sequence (DNA): TGTGCCTGCGTCTCCTACAATGAGCAGTTCTTC. As protein: CACVSYNEQFF. Based on the CDR3 plus reference TRBV28 and TRBJ2-1, the full variable domain is DVKVTQSSRYLVKRTGEKVFLECVQDMDHENMFWYRQDPGLGLRLIYFSYDVKMKEKGDIPEGYSVSREKKERFSLILESASTNQTSMYLCACVSYNEQFFGPGTRLTVL.

The V gene is TRBV6-5, the J gene TRBJ2-1; 10 nucleotides match TRBD2. CDR1 MNHEY and CDR2 SVGAGI come from the germline V gene. The CDR3 is 13 amino acids. Unmatched junction bases numbered 5, after V lost 7 bases and J lost 8 bases. CDR3 nucleotide sequence: TGTGCCAGCACCCCAGCGGGGGGGGATGAGCAGTTCTTC. Its translation is CASTPAGGDEQFF.

The chain has TRBV27 and TRBJ1-5; D is undetermined. V was trimmed by 0 bases and J by 8 bases, leaving 11 bases between them. This CDR3 contains 14 residues. Germline-derived CDR1 and CDR2 are MNHEY and SMNVEV (reference sequence). CDR3 sequence: CASSLSQYEEPQHF. DNA for the CDR3: TGTGCCAGCAGTTTATCCCAGTATGAGGAGCCCCAGCATTTT.

This rearrangement joins TRBV18 to TRBJ2-6; no definite D call. Germline lookup yields CDR1 KGHSH and CDR2 LQKENI. The CDR3 is made up of 17 amino acids. V shed 6 bases and J shed 0 bases, with 15 bases lying between them. The CDR3 is CASSTQTVHSGANVLTF. CDR3 bases: TGTGCCAGCTCTACCCAGACTGTTCACTCTGGGGCCAACGTCCTGACTTTC.

This sequence joins TRBV2 and TRBJ2-7, with 7 bases aligning to TRBD2. The V gene's germline CDR1 is SNHLY and CDR2 FYNNEI. The trim removed 1 base at V and 5 bases at J, leaving 5 bases unmatched. This CDR3 spans 14 amino acids. The CDR3 is CASSEVRLADEQYF. The CDR3, as DNA: TGTGCCAGCAGTGAAGTCAGACTAGCTGACGAGCAGTACTTC.